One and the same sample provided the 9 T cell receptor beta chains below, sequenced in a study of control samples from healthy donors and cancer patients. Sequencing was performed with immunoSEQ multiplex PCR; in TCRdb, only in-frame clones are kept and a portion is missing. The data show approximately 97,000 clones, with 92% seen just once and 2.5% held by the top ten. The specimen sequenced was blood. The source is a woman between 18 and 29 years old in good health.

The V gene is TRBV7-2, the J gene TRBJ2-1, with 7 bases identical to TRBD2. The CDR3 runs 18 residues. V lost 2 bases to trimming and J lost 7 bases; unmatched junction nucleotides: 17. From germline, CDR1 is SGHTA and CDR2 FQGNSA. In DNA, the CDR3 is TGTGCCAGCAGCTTATGGCCGGGGACGCGGGGGAATATGAATGAGCAGTTCTTC. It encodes CASSLWPGTRGNMNEQFF.

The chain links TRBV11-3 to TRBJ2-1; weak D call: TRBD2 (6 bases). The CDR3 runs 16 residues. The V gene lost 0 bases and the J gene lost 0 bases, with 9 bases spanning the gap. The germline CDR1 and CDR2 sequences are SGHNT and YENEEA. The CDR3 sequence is CASSLERGSSYNEQFF. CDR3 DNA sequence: TGTGCCAGCAGCTTAGAACGGGGGAGCTCCTACAATGAGCAGTTCTTC.

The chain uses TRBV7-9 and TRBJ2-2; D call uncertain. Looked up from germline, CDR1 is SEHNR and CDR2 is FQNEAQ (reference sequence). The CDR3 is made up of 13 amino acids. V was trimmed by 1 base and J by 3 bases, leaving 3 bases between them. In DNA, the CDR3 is TGTGCCAGCAGCTTAGTCGACACCGGGGAGCTGTTTTTT. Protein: CASSLVDTGELFF.

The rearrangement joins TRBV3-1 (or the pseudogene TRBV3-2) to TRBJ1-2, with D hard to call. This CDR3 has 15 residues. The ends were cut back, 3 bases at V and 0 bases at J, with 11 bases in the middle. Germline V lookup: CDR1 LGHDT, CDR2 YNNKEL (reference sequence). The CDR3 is CASSHRGRSNYGYTF. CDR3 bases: TGTGCCAGCAGCCACCGAGGGCGGTCTAACTATGGCTACACCTTC.

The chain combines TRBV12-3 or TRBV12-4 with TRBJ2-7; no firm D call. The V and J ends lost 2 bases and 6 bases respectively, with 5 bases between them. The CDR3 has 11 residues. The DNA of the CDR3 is TGTGCCAGCAGTTTAACGTTCGAGCAGTACTTC. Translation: CASSLTFEQYF.

The CDR3 nucleotides read TGTGCCAGCAGCTTAGTAGGCCGGGCCAGCCTGGGCAACACCATATATTTT. Its protein is CASSLVGRASLGNTIYF. V usage is TRBV7-2 and J usage is TRBJ1-3; D not certain. V shed 1 base and J shed 7 bases, with 20 bases lying between them. Germline values: CDR1 SGHTA, CDR2 FQGNSA. The CDR3 loop spans 17 amino acids.

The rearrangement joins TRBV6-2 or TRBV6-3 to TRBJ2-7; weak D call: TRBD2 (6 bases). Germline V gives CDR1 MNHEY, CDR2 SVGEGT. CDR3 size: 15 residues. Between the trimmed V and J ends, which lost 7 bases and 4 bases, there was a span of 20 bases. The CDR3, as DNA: TGTGCCAGCACCCCTTTTCGGGCGGGAAGGTACGAGCAGTACTTC. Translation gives CASTPFRAGRYEQYF.

The CDR3 coding sequence is TGTGCCAGCAGGGGCAGCGGGGGGCTTTACAATGAGCAGTTCTTC. Protein: CASRGSGGLYNEQFF. This chain uses TRBV28 with TRBJ2-1; 9 nucleotides agree with TRBD2. The CDR3 sequence is 15 residues long. Trimming at V came to 6 bases and at J to 4 bases, leaving 7 bases not matched to a gene. Germline CDR1 reads MDHEN; CDR2 reads SYDVKM.

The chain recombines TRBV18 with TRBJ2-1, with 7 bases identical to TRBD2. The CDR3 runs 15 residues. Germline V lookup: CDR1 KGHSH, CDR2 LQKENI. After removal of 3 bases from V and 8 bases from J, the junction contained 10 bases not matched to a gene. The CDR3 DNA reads TGTGCCAGCTCACCTCGGGGCTCGGGAGGCGATGAGCAGTTCTTC. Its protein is CASSPRGSGGDEQFF.